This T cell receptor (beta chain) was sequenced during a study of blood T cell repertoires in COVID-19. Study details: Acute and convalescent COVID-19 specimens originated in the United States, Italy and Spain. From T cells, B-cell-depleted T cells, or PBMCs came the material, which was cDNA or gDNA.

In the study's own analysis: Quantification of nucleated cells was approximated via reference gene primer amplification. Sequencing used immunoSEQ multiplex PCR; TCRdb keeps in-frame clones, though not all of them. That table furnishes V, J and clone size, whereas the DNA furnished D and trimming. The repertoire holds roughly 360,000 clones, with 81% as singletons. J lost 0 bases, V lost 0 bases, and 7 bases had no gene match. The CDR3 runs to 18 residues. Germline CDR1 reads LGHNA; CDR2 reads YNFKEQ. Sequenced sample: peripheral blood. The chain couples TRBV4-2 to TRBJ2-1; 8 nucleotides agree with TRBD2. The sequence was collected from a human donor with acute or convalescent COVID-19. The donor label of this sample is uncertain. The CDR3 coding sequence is TGTGCCAGCAGCCAAGATCTCCGCGGGAGGCCCTCCTACAATGAGCAGTTCTTC. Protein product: CASSQDLRGRPSYNEQFF.